This T cell receptor beta chain was sequenced during a study of blood T cells in healthy people across ages. On this clonotype itself: Its antigen is not identified.

A second PCR, run for about 7 to 11 cycles, used a sample-barcoded 5' primer plus a J-beta primer mix. TCRdb passed the 5' RACE reads through MiXCR, listing each CDR3 protein once. The sample lists about 1.4 million distinct CDR3 sequences, approximately 59% occurring once. V gave up 0 bases and J gave up 1 base, with 10 bases separating them. The V gene's germline CDR1 is LGHNA and CDR2 YSLEER. The CDR3 contains 16 residues. Whole-study results and caveats: In these data, TCR beta diversity tracked strongly with naive T cell percentage.

V usage is TRBV4-3 and J usage is TRBJ1-5; a weak D match, TRBD1 (5 bases). The TCR comes from a man between 18 and 29 years old in good health. Material for sequencing was blood. This CDR3 reads CASSQEWRGSNQPQHF. CDR3 DNA: TGCGCCAGCAGCCAAGAGTGGAGGGGCAGCAATCAGCCCCAGCATTTT.